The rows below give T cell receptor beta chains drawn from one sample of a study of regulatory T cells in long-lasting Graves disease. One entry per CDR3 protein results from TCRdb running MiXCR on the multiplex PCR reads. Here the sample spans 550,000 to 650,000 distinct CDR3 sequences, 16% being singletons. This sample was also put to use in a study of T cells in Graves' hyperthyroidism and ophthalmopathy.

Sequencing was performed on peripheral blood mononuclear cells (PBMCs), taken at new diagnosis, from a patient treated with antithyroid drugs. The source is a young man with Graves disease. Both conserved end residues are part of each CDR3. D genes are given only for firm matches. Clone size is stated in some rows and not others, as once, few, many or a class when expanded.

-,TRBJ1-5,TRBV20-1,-,TGCAGTGCTAGATCTGGGACCGGGAGCAATCAGCCCCAGCATTTT,CSARSGTGSNQPQHF
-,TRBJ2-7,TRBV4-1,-,TGCGCCAGCAGCCAAGACCCAAACGAGCAGTACTTC,CASSQDPNEQYF
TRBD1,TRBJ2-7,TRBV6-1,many,TGTGCCAGCACCAGGGGGACCAACTACGAGCAGTACTTC,CASTRGTNYEQYF
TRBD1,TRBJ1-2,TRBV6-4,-,TGTGCCAGCAGTTCGGACAGGGGGCAAAGTGGCTACACCTTC,CASSSDRGQSGYTF
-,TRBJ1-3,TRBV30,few,TGTGCCTGGAGTGAGAGGGGCATGGGGACTGTCCTGGGGGTCACCATATATTTT,CAWSERGMGTVLGVTIYF
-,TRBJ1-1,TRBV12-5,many,TGTGCTAGTGGTTTGGTGGCCGGGACCGGGAACACTGAAGCTTTCTTT,CASGLVAGTGNTEAFF
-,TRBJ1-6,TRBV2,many,TGTGCCAGCAGTGTGGGGGTGTCTAATTCACCCCTCCACTTT,CASSVGVSNSPLHF
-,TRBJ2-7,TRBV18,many,TGTGCCAGCTCACCGTCAGGGGACCTCGCCTACGAGCAGTACTTC,CASSPSGDLAYEQYF
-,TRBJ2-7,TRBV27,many,TGTGCCAGCAGTATACAGGGAAACTCCTACGAGCAGTACTTC,CASSIQGNSYEQYF
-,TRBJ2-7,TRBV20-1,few,TGCAGTGCTAGAGACGGGTTGGGGGGAGTCGAGCAGTACTTC,CSARDGLGGVEQYF
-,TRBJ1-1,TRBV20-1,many,TGCAGTGCTGCCCCGGGACGCATGAACACTGAAGCTTTCTTT,CSAAPGRMNTEAFF
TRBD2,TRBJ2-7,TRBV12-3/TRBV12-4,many,TGTGCCACCGGGGCGAGCGGGAGCTACGAGCAGTACTTC,CATGASGSYEQYF
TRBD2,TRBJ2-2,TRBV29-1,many,TGCAGCGTCAGGACTAGCGGGAGGGCCGGGGCCGGGGAGCTGTTTTTT,CSVRTSGRAGAGELFF
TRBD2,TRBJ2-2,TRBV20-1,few,TGCAGTGCTGCGACATTCCTAGCGGGTACTACCACCGGGGAGCTGTTTTTT,CSAATFLAGTTTGELFF
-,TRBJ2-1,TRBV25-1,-,TGTGCCAGCAGTGAATTGGCGGAGGGCAACAATGAGCAGTTCTTC,CASSELAEGNNEQFF
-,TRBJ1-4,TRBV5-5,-,TGTGCCAGCAGCTTGAGGCAGGCCCACCCAACTAATGAAAAACTGTTTTTT,CASSLRQAHPTNEKLFF
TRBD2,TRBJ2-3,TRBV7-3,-,TGTGCCAGCAGCTTACGCCCTCTAGCGGGAGCAGATACGCAGTATTTT,CASSLRPLAGADTQYF
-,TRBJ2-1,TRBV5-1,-,TGCGCCAGCAGCCTGGGCTTAGCGATCACCTACAATGAGCAGCTCTTC,CASSLGLAITYNEQLF
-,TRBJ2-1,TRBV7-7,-,TGTGCTAGCAGCACCTACGAGCAGTTCTTC,CASSTYEQFF
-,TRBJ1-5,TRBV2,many,TGTGCCAGCGTACAGACTAATAGCAATCAGCCCCAGCATTTT,CASVQTNSNQPQHF
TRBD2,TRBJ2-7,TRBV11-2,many,TGTGCCAGCAGCTCCCCTACTAGCGGGAGGGTCTACGAGCAGTACTTC,CASSSPTSGRVYEQYF
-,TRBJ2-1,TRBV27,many,TGTGCCAGCAGATGGACTGCGGACCGGGGTTTTGAGCAGTTCTTC,CASRWTADRGFEQFF
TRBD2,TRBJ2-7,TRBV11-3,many,TGTGCCAGCACCCTGGGACTAGCGGGAGTCCCATTCGGGGAGCAGTACTTC,CASTLGLAGVPFGEQYF
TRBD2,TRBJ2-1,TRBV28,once,TGTGCCAGCAGTCGCGGGGGGTCCAGCTCCTACAATGAGCAGTTCTTC,CASSRGGSSSYNEQFF
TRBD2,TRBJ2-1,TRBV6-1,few,TGTGCCAGCAGTGAAGGCGGGAGTTACAATGAGCAGTTCTTC,CASSEGGSYNEQFF
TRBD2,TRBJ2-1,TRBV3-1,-,TGTGCCAGCAGCCAGGCAAGACTAGCGGGAGATTTGTTCTTC,CASSQARLAGDLFF
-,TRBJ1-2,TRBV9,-,TGTGCCAGCAGCGCGGCCTCCCGTGGCTACACCTTC,CASSAASRGYTF
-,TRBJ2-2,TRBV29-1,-,TGCAGCGTTGCCTGGGCTGATAACACCGGGGAGCTGTTTTTT,CSVAWADNTGELFF
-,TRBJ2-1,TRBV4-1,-,TGCGCCAGCAGCCAAGACGTTAGAGGACTAGAGCAGTTCTTC,CASSQDVRGLEQFF
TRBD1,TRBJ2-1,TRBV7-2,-,TGTGCCAGCAGAGGACAGGGGTTCTGGGGTGAGCAGTTCTTC,CASRGQGFWGEQFF
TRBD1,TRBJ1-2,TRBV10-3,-,TGTGCCATCAGTGAGGACCTGGGACAGACCTATGGCTACACCTTC,CAISEDLGQTYGYTF
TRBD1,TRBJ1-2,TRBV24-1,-,TGTGCCACCAGTGATTTGGAGGGACAGGGCGTCGGCTACACCTTC,CATSDLEGQGVGYTF
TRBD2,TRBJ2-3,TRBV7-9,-,TGTGCCAGCAGACCCGGGACTAGCGGCCTAGGGGATACGCAGTATTTT,CASRPGTSGLGDTQYF
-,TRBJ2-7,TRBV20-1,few,TGCAGTGCTAGTTCGGCTAGCGTTCGGTACGAGCAGTACTTC,CSASSASVRYEQYF
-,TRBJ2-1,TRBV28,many,TGTGCCAGCAGGACATTTTCCAGGGTCTACAATGAGCAGTTCTTC,CASRTFSRVYNEQFF
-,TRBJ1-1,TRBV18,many,TGTGCCAGCTCACCACCGGTTGCTGAAGCTTTCTTT,CASSPPVAEAFF
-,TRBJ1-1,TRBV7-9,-,TGTGCCAGCAGCCCCCCCTCTCGCACTGAAGCTTTCTTT,CASSPPSRTEAFF
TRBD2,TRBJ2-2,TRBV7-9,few,TGTGCCAGCAGCGGGGAGCTAGCGGGAGGTGAGCTGTTTTTT,CASSGELAGGELFF
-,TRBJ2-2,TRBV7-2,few,TGTGCCAGCTTTCGGGCCGGGGAGCTGTTTTTT,CASFRAGELFF
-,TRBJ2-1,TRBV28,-,TGTGCCAGCAGTGAGGGTCAGGGCCGGGACAATGAGCAGTTCTTC,CASSEGQGRDNEQFF
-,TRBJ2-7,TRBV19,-,TGTGCCAGTAGTATAGCCCCTGGGGCGGACAGAGAGGACTTCTGGAAGCAGTACTTC,CASSIAPGADREDFWKQYF
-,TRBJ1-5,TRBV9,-,TGTGCCAGCAGCGTGGGGCGGTCCGAAGGTCAGCCCCAGCATTTT,CASSVGRSEGQPQHF
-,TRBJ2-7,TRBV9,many,TGTGCCAGCAGCGTAGGGGGAACGGTGAGCTCCTACGAGCAGTACTTC,CASSVGGTVSSYEQYF
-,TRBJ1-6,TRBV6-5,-,TGTGCCAGCAGTTGGGTGGGGGACGGCAATTCACCCCTCCACTTT,CASSWVGDGNSPLHF
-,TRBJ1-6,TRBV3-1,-,TGTGCCAGCAGACCACAGGCGGTCGGGAATTCACCCCTCCACTTT,CASRPQAVGNSPLHF
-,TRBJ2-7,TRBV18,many,TGTGCCAGCTCACCGTCAACAGCTTGGGAGCAGTACTTC,CASSPSTAWEQYF
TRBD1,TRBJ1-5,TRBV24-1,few,TGTGCCACCAGTTCAGGGGGCACAAATCAGCCCCAGCATTTT,CATSSGGTNQPQHF
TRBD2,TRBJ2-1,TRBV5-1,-,TGCGCCAGCAGCTACGAGGGGACTAGCCCCGAGCAGTTCTTC,CASSYEGTSPEQFF
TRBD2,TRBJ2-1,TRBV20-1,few,TGCAGTGCTAGAGTGGGTAGCGGGAGGCACAATGAGCAGTTCTTC,CSARVGSGRHNEQFF
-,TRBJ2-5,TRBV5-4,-,TGTGCCAGCAGCTTGTGGGCAGAAGGAGAGACCCAGTACTTC,CASSLWAEGETQYF
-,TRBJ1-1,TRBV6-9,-,TGTGCCAGCAGTTACTCCCGCGGAGCAGCTTTCTTT,CASSYSRGAAFF
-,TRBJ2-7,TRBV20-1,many,TGCAGTGCGTATTCCGATAGCTCCTACGAGCAGTACTTC,CSAYSDSSYEQYF
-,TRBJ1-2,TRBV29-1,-,TGCAGCGTTAAAAACAGGGAAAGCTATGGCTACACCTTC,CSVKNRESYGYTF
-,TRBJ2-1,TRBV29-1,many,TGCAGCGTTGAGTATGCAGGCTCATACAATGAGCAGTTCTTC,CSVEYAGSYNEQFF
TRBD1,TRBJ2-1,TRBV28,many,TGTGCCAGCAGCTCCGGGACAGGGGTCAACAATGAGCAGTTCTTC,CASSSGTGVNNEQFF